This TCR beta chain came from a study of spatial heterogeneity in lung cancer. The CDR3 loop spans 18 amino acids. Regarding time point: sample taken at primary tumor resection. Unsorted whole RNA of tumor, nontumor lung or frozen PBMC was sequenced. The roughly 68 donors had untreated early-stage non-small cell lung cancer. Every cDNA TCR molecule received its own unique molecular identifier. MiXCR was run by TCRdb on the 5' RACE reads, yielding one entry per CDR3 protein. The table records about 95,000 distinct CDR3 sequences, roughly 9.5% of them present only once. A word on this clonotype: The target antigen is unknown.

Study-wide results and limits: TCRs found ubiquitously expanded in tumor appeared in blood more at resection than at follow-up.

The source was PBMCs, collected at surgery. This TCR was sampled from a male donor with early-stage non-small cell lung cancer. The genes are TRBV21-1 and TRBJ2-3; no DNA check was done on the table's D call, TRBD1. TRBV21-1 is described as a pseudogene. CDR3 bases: TGTGCCAGCAGCTCCATGGGTGACGGCGGGGGAGTCACAGATACGCAGTATTTT. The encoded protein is CASSSMGDGGGVTDTQYF.